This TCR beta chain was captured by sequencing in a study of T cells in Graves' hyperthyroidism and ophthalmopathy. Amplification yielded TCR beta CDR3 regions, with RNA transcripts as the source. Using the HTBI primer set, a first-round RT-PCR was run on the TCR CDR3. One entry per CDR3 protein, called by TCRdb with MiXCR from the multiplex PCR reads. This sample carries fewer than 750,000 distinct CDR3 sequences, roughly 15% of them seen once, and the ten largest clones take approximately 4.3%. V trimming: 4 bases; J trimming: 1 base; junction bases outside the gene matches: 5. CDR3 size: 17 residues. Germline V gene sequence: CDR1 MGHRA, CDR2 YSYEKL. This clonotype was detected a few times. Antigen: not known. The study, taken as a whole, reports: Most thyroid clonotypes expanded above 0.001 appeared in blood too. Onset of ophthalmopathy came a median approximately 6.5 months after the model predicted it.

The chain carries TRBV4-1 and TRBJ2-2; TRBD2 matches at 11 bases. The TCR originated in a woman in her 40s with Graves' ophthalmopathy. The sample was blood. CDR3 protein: CASSPRLAGKNTGELFF. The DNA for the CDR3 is TGCGCCAGCAGCCCTCGACTAGCGGGAAAGAACACCGGGGAGCTGTTTTTT.